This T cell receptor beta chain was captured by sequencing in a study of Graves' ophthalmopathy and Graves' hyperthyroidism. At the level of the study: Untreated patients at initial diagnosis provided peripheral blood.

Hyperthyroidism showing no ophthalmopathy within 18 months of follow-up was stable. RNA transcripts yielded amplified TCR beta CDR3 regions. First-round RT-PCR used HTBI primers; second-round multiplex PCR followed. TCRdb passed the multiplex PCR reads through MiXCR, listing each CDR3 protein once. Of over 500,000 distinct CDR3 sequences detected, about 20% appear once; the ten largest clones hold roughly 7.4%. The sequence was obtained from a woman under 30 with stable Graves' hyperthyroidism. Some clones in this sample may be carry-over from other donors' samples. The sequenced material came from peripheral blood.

The CDR3: CASSHEGQQETQYF. The CDR3 nucleotides are TGTGCCAGCAGCCACGAGGGACAGCAAGAGACCCAGTACTTC. This chain joins TRBV7-9 and TRBJ2-5; 7 positions match TRBD1. The length of the CDR3 is 14 residues. CDR1 is SEHNR and CDR2 is FQNEAQ in the germline V gene (reference sequence). Germline trimming cut 5 bases from V and 2 bases from J; bases unmatched to any gene: 5.